Sequencing of this T cell receptor (beta chain) was carried out in a study of brain T cells in children with intractable seizures. The germline gives CDR1 LGHDT, CDR2 YNNKEL (reference sequence). J gave up 4 bases and V 4 bases, and 7 bases lay outside the gene matches. This CDR3 is 14 amino acids long. Generated by immunoSEQ multiplex PCR, the TCRdb table keeps only in-frame clones and is missing some. The sample lists 62,000 or so clones, about 96% occurring once. The chain employs TRBV3-1 (or the pseudogene TRBV3-2) and TRBJ2-7, with TRBD1 identical over 7 bases. The receptor was isolated from a boy under two years old with focal cortical dysplasia and intractable seizures. Here the sequenced sample was peripheral blood, taken at surgery. CDR3 in DNA: TGTGCCAGCAGCCCACGCGACAGGGCTTACGAGCAGTACTTC. This gives the protein CASSPRDRAYEQYF.